This record covers a single T cell receptor (beta chain). This sample was taken from a study of blood T cell repertoires in COVID-19. No more than 2 weeks before study entry, exposed participants had met a case of COVID-19. In the original processing: The authors estimated nucleated cell counts from reference gene primer amplification. The protocol was immunoSEQ multiplex PCR, while the TCRdb copy is restricted to in-frame clones and leaves out a portion. V, J and clone size derive from that table, while D and trimming were established from the DNA sequence. This repertoire shows some 150,000 clones, less than 85% found once; its top ten account for 1.5% to 2%. Between the trimmed V and J ends, which lost 4 bases and 4 bases, there was a span of 14 bases. This CDR3 region has 16 residues.

The receptor's source is a woman aged 18-29 years who had been exposed to COVID-19. The chain couples TRBV23-1 to TRBJ1-6; D ambiguous. TRBV23-1 is given ORF status, its function remaining uncertain. Sequences were obtained from PBMCs or T cells enriched from blood (not recorded which). The CDR3 nucleotides are TGCGCCAGCAGTCTTCACTCACCAGGTTATAATTCACCCCTCCACTTT. It translates to CASSLHSPGYNSPLHF.